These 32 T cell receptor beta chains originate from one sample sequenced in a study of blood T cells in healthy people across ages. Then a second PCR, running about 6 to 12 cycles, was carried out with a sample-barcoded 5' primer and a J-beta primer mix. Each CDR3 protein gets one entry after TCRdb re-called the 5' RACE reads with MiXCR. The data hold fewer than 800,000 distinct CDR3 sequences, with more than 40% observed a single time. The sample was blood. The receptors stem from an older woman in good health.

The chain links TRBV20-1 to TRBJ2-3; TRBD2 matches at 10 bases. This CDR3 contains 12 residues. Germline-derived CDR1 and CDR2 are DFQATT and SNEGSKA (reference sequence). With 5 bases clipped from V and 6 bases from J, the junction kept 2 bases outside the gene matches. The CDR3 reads CSAELAGDTQYF. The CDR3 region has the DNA TGCAGTGCTGAACTAGCGGGGGATACGCAGTATTTT.

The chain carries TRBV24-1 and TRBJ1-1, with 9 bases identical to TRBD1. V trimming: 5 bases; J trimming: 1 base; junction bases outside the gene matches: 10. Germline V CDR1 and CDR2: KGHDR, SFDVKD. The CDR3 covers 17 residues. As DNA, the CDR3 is TGTGCCACCAGTGTCCGGGACAGGGACTTAGGGAACACTGAAGCTTTCTTT. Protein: CATSVRDRDLGNTEAFF.

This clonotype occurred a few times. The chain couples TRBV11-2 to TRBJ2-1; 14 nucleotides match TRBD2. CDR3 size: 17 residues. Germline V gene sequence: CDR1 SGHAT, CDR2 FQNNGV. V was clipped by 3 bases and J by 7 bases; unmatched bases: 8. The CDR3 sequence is CASSFEGTSGRGNEQFF. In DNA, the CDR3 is TGTGCCAGCAGCTTCGAGGGGACTAGCGGGAGAGGGAATGAGCAGTTCTTC.

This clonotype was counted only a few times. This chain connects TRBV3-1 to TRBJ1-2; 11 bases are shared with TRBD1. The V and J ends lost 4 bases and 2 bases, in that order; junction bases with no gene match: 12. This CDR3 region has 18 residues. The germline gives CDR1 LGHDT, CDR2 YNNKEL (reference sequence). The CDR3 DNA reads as TGTGCCAGCAGCCGGACAGGGGGCGTAAAGATGACGAACTATGGCTACACCTTC. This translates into CASSRTGGVKMTNYGYTF.

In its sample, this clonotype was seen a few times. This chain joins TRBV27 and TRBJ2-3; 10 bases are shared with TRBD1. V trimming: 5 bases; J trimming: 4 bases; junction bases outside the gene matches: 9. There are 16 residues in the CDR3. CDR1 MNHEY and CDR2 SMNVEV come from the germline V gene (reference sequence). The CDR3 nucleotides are TGTGCCAGCAGTCTCCGGGACAGGGGACATCCAGATACGCAGTATTTT. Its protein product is CASSLRDRGHPDTQYF.

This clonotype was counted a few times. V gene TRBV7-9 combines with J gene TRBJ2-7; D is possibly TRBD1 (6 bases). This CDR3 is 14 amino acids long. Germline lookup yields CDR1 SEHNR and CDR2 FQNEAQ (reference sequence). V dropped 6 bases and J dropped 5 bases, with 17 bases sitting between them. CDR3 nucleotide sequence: TGTGCCAGCAGTTCAATAGGGACAATCCACGAGCAGTACTTC. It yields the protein CASSSIGTIHEQYF.

The CDR3 region has the DNA TGCAGTGCCACGAAGCGGGAGGTTTCCGACGAGCAGTACTTC. Its translation is CSATKREVSDEQYF. The genes are TRBV20-1 and TRBJ2-7; 9 nucleotides match TRBD2. Germline loops: CDR1 DFQATT, CDR2 SNEGSKA (reference sequence). The J segment lost 5 bases and the V segment lost 6 bases, leaving 11 bases of the junction unmatched. This CDR3 comprises 14 residues.

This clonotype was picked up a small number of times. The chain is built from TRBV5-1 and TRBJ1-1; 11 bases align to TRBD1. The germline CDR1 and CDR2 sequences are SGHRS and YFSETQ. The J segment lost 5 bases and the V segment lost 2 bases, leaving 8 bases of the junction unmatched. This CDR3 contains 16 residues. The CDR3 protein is CASSFVGQGAGTEAFF. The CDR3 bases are TGCGCCAGCAGCTTTGTAGGACAGGGGGCTGGAACTGAAGCTTTCTTT.

CDR3 DNA: TGTGCCAGCAGCTTTATACAGCTAAGCACAGATACGCAGTATTTT. It yields the protein CASSFIQLSTDTQYF. The chain employs TRBV7-2 and TRBJ2-3; D is unclear. Germline V CDR1 and CDR2: SGHTA, FQGNSA. The CDR3 consists of 15 residues. The ends were cut back, 3 bases at V and 0 bases at J, with 10 bases in the middle. Together with reference TRBV7-2 and TRBJ2-3, the CDR3 gives the full variable domain: GAGVSQSPSNKVTEKGKDVELRCDPISGHTALYWYRQSLGQGLEFLIYFQGNSAPDKSGLPSDRFSAERTGGSVSTLTIQRTQQEDSAVYLCASSFIQLSTDTQYFGPGTRLTVL.

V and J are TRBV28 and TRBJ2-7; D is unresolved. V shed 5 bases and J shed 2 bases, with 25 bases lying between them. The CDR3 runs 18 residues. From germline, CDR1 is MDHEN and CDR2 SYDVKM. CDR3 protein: CASSRQEQSAPITYEQYF. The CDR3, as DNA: TGTGCCAGCAGTCGCCAGGAGCAAAGTGCTCCAATAACCTACGAGCAGTACTTC.

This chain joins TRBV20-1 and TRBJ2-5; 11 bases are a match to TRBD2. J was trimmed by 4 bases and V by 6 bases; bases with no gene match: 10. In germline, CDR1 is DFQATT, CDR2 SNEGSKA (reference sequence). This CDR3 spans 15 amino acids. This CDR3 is CSAAQLAGVRETQYF. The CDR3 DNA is TGCAGTGCCGCCCAACTAGCGGGAGTGAGAGAGACCCAGTACTTC.

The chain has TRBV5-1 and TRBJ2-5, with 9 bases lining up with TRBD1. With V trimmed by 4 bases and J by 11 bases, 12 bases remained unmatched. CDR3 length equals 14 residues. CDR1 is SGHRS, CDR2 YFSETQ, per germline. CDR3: CASSVMTGGHEQYF. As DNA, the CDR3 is TGCGCCAGCAGCGTCATGACAGGGGGGCATGAGCAGTACTTC.

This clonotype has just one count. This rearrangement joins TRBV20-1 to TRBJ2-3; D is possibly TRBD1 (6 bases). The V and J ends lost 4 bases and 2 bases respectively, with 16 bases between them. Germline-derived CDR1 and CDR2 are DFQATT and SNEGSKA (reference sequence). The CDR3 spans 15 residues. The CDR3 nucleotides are TGCAGTGCTACGACCCGGGACAAATCCACAGATACGCAGTATTTT. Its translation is CSATTRDKSTDTQYF.

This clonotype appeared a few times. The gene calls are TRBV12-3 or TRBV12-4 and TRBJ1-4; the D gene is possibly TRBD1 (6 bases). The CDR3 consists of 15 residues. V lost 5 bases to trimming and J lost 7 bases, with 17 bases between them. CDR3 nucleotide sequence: TGTGCCAGCAGTACCTCAGGGGCAATAGGTGAAAAACTGTTTTTT. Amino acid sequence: CASSTSGAIGEKLFF.

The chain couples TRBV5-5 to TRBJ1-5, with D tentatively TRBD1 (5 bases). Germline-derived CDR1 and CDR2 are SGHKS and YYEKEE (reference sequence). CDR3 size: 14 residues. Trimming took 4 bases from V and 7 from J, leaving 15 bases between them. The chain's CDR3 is CASSVGQGDQPQHF. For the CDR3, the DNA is TGTGCCAGCAGCGTGGGGCAGGGTGACCAGCCCCAGCATTTT.

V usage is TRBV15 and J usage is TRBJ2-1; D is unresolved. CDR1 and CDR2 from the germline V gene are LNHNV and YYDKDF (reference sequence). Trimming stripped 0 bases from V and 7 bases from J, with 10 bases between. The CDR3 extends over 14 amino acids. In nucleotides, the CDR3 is TGTGCCACCAGCAGAGATCTCGGTTTGAATGAGCAGTTCTTC. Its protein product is CATSRDLGLNEQFF.

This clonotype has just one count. This CDR3 reads CASSQRERQAGELFF. The DNA of the CDR3 is TGTGCCAGCTCACAGCGGGAGAGGCAGGCCGGGGAGCTGTTTTTT. The V and J genes are TRBV18 and TRBJ2-2; TRBD2 agrees at 8 bases. The germline V gene encodes CDR1 KGHSH and CDR2 LQKENI. V shed 4 bases and J 6 bases; nucleotides not matched to a gene: 7. The CDR3 spans 15 residues. Based on the CDR3 plus reference TRBV18 and TRBJ2-2, the full variable domain is NAGVMQNPRHLVRRRGQEARLRCSPMKGHSHVYWYRQLPEEGLKFMVYLQKENIIDESGMPKERFSAEFPKEGPSILRIQQVVRGDSAAYFCASSQRERQAGELFFGEGSRLTVL.

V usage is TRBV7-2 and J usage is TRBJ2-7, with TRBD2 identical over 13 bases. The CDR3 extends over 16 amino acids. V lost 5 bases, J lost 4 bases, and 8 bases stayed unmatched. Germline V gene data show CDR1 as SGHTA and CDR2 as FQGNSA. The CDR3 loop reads CASSAELAGGPYEQYF. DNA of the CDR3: TGTGCCAGCAGCGCAGAACTAGCGGGAGGGCCTTACGAGCAGTACTTC.

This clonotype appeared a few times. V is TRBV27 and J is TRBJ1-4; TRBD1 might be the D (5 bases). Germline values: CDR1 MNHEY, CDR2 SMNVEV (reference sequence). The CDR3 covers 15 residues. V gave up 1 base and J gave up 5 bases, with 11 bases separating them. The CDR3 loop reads CASSLYAGRNEKLFF. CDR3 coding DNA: TGTGCCAGCAGTTTATACGCAGGGCGGAATGAAAAACTGTTTTTT.

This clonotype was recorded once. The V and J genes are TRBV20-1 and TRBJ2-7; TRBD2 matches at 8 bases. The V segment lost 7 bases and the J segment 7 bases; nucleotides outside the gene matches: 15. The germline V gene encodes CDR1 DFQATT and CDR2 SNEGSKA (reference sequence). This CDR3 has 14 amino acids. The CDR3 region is CSGKAGALSGEQYF. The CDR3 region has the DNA TGCAGTGGAAAAGCGGGAGCTCTATCGGGGGAGCAGTACTTC.

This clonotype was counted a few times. The CDR3 spells CASSHWGNTDTQYF. In nucleotides, the CDR3 is TGTGCCAGCAGCCATTGGGGGAATACAGATACGCAGTATTTT. The V gene is TRBV3-1, the J gene TRBJ2-3; D may correspond to TRBD1 or TRBD2 (5 bases each). V lost 3 bases to trimming and J lost 3 bases, with 10 bases between them. Germline-derived CDR1 and CDR2 are LGHDT and YNNKEL (reference sequence). The CDR3 runs 14 residues.

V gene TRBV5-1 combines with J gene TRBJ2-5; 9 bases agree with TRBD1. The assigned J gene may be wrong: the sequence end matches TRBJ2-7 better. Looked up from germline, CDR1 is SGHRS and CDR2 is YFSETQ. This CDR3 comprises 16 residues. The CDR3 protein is CASSTDRGFRLYEQYF. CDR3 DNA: TGCGCCAGCAGCACGGACAGGGGTTTCCGTCTGTACGAGCAGTACTTC.

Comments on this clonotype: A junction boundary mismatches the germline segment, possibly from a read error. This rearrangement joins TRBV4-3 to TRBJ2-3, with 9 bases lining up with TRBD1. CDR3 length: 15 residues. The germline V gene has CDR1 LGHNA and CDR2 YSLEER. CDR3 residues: CASSHGDRAEDRQYF. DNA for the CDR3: TGCGCCAGCAGCCATGGGGACAGGGCTGAAGATAGGCAGTATTTT.

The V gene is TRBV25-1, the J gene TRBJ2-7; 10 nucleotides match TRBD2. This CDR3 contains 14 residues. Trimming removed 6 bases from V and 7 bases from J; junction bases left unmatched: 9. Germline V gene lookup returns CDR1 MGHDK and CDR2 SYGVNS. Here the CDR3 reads CASRGASGSNEQYF. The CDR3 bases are TGTGCCAGCAGGGGGGCTAGCGGGAGCAATGAGCAGTACTTC.

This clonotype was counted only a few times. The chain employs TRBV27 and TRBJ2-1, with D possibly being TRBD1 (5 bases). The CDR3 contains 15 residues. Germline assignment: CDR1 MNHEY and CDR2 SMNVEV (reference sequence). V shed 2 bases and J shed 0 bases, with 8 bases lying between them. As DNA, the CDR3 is TGTGCCAGCAGTTTAGATGGGGCCTCCTACAATGAGCAGTTCTTC. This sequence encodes CASSLDGASYNEQFF.

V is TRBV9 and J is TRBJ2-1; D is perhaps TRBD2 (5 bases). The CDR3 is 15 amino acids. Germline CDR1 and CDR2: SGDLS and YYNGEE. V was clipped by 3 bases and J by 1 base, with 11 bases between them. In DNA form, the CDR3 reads TGTGCCAGCAGCGAAGGAACGGGATCCTACAATGAGCAGTTCTTC. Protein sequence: CASSEGTGSYNEQFF.

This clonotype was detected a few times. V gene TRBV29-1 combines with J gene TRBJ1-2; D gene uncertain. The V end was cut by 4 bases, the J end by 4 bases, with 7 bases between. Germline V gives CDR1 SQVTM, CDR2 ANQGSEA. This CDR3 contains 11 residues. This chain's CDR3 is CSVGRTYGYTF. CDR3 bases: TGCAGCGTTGGTAGAACCTATGGCTACACCTTC.

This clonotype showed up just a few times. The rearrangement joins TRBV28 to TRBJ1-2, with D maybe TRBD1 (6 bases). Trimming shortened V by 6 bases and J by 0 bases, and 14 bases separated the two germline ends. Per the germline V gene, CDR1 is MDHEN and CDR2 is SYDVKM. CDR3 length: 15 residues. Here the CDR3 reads CASRQTGVANYGYTF. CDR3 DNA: TGTGCCAGCAGACAGACAGGAGTAGCTAACTATGGCTACACCTTC.

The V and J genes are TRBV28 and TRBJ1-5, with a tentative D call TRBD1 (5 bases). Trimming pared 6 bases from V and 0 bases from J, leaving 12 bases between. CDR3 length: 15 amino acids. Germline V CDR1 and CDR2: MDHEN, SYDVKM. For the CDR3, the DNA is TGTGCCAGCAGGTACGGAGGGGTTAGCAATCAGCCCCAGCATTTT. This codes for CASRYGGVSNQPQHF.

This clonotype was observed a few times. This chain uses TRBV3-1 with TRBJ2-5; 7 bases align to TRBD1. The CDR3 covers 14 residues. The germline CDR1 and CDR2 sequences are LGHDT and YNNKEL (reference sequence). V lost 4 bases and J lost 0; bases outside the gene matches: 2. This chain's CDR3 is CASSRQGYQETQYF. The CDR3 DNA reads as TGTGCCAGCAGCCGACAGGGTTACCAAGAGACCCAGTACTTC.

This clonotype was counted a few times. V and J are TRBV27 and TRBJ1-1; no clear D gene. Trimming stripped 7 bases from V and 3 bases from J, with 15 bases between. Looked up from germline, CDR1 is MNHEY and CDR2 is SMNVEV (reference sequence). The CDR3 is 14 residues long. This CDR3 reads CASKAGGRDTEAFF. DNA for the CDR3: TGTGCCAGCAAGGCGGGAGGGCGTGACACTGAAGCTTTCTTT.

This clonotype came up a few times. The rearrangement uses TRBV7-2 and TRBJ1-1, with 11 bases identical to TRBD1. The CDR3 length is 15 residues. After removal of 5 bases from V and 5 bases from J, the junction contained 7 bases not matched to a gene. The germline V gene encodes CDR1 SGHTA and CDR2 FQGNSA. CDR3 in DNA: TGTGCCAGCAGCACACAAGGACAGGGGGCGACTGAAGCTTTCTTT. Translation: CASSTQGQGATEAFF.